This T cell receptor beta chain was obtained from a study of blood T cell repertoires in COVID-19. Turning to the study itself: Collection of acute and convalescent COVID-19 samples took place in the United States, Italy and Spain. From T cells, B-cell-depleted T cells, or PBMCs came the material, which was cDNA or gDNA.

Per the original data handling: By means of reference gene primer amplification, nucleated cell counts were estimated. This table comes from immunoSEQ multiplex PCR, and its TCRdb copy is limited to in-frame clones, with some not included. D and trimming come from the DNA, and the V and J calls and clone size come from that table. The sample contains some 130,000 clones, around 86% of which appear only once. CDR1 MNHEY and CDR2 SVGAGI come from the germline V gene. V lost 7 bases and J lost 5, with 17 bases in between. CDR3 size: 15 residues. This clone was observed a single time. V usage is TRBV6-5 and J usage is TRBJ2-2, with TRBD2 as a possible D gene (6 bases). The sequence derives from a woman aged 45 to 65 who had recovered from COVID-19. Sequenced material: peripheral blood. The CDR3 region is CASKPGGMRTGELFF. DNA for the CDR3: TGTGCCAGCAAACCGGGCGGGATGAGGACCGGGGAGCTGTTTTTT.